These 9 T cell receptor beta chains share one sample of origin, sequenced in a study of response to subunit inactivated influenza vaccine. Using its own MiXCR run on the RT-PCR reads, TCRdb lists one record per CDR3 protein. Among roughly 700,000 distinct CDR3 sequences listed, about 14% were seen once. Sequencing used PBMCs from blood, obtained approximately 15 days before vaccination. The receptor source for this set is a man in his fifties or sixties who received an inactivated influenza vaccine.

This clonotype was recorded a few times. This chain uses TRBV29-1 with TRBJ2-1; 8 positions agree with TRBD2. After removal of 7 bases from V and 7 bases from J, the junction contained 21 bases not matched to a gene. Germline lookup yields CDR1 SQVTM and CDR2 ANQGSEA. The CDR3 sequence is 17 residues long. CDR3 DNA sequence: TGCAGCGCCCTGGATAAAGCGGGAGTGCGAATTCGGAATGAGCAGTTCTTC. Its translation: CSALDKAGVRIRNEQFF.

The chain uses TRBV6-2 or TRBV6-3 and TRBJ1-1, with D hard to call. The ends were cut back, 2 bases at V and 0 bases at J, with 7 bases in the middle. CDR1 is MNHEY, CDR2 SVGEGT, per germline. The CDR3 is made up of 14 amino acids. The CDR3 region is CASSYTSMNTEAFF. The CDR3 nucleotides are TGTGCCAGCAGTTACACTAGTATGAACACTGAAGCTTTCTTT.

The chain has TRBV20-1 and TRBJ1-6; D gene unclear. Germline assignment: CDR1 DFQATT and CDR2 SNEGSKA (reference sequence). The V end was cut by 5 bases, the J end by 7 bases, with 15 bases between. The CDR3 covers 14 residues. The CDR3 loop reads CSARFGRRNSPLHF. The CDR3 DNA sequence: TGCAGTGCTCGGTTTGGACGGAGAAATTCACCCCTCCACTTT.

The chain employs TRBV20-1 and TRBJ1-2, with 7 nucleotides matching TRBD1. CDR1 is DFQATT, CDR2 SNEGSKA, per germline (reference sequence). J was trimmed by 0 bases and V by 6 bases; bases with no gene match: 13. The CDR3 loop spans 16 amino acids. The CDR3 coding sequence is TGCAGTGCAAGCGGGACAGCCAAACCCACTAACTATGGCTACACCTTC. This codes for CSASGTAKPTNYGYTF.

This clonotype was picked up a small number of times. The chain joins TRBV4-1 to TRBJ2-7, with TRBD1 matching over 8 bases. CDR3 length equals 15 residues. With V trimmed by 4 bases and J by 4 bases, 9 bases remained unmatched. The V gene's germline CDR1 is MGHRA and CDR2 YSYEKL. This CDR3 reads CASSPSWDRSYEQYF. CDR3 in DNA: TGCGCCAGCAGCCCCTCCTGGGACAGGTCTTACGAGCAGTACTTC.

The chain is built from TRBV27 and TRBJ1-1, with D perhaps matching TRBD1 (6 bases). The CDR3 is 15 amino acids. Germline V CDR1 and CDR2: MNHEY, SMNVEV (reference sequence). The ends were cut back, 3 bases at V and 5 bases at J, with 16 bases in the middle. The CDR3 coding sequence is TGTGCCAGCAGTTTTATTTATAGGGGGAGGACTGAAGCTTTCTTT. This encodes CASSFIYRGRTEAFF.

This clonotype was seen a few times. V is TRBV13 and J is TRBJ2-3; 10 bases line up with TRBD2. Looked up from germline, CDR1 is PRHDT and CDR2 is FYEKMQ (reference sequence). This CDR3 contains 18 residues. V was clipped by 0 bases and J by 0 bases; unmatched bases: 6. The CDR3 region is CASSLGASGGPSTDTQYF. The CDR3 nucleotides read TGTGCCAGCAGCTTAGGGGCTAGCGGGGGACCTAGCACAGATACGCAGTATTTT.

The CDR3 spells CASSSKGGRHQPQHF. As DNA, the CDR3 is TGTGCCAGCAGCTCTAAAGGCGGCAGGCATCAGCCCCAGCATTTT. This chain uses TRBV7-8 with TRBJ1-5; D is uncertain. The germline CDR1 and CDR2 sequences are SGHVS and FQNEAQ. The germline V and J ends were trimmed by 4 bases and 5 bases, with 15 bases remaining between them. The CDR3 totals 15 residues. The variable domain in full, completed from reference TRBV7-8 and TRBJ1-5, reads GAGVSQSPRYKVAKRGQDVALRCDPISGHVSLFWYQQALGQGPEFLTYFQNEAQLDKSGLPSDRFFAERPEGSVSTLKIQRTQQEDSAVYLCASSSKGGRHQPQHFGDGTRLSIL.

As for this clonotype: A clone one base away is much larger, so this may be a read error. This chain joins TRBV7-8 and TRBJ2-2; no clear D gene. CDR1 and CDR2 (germline): SGHVS, FQNEAQ. The CDR3 spans 14 residues. The CDR3 DNA reads as TGTGCCAGAAGCTTAGTAGAGAACACCGGGGAGCTGTTTTTT. This codes for CARSLVENTGELFF. The full variable domain, with the rest looked up from reference TRBV7-8 and TRBJ2-2, is GAGVSQSPRYKVAKRGQDVALRCDPISGHVSLFWYQQALGQGPEFLTYFQNEAQLDKSGLPSDRFFAERPEGSVSTLKIQRTQQEDSAVYLCARSLVENTGELFFGEGSRLTVL.